A single sample is the source of the 30 T cell receptor beta chains below, sequenced in a study of monozygotic twins with inflammatory bowel disease. TCRdb derives one entry per CDR3 protein from the 5' RACE reads, leaving out DNA. This table lists roughly 160,000 distinct CDR3 sequences. Sequencing was performed on blood. The source of these receptors is a human donor with ulcerative colitis or Crohn's disease, or a healthy co-twin of an affected twin (not recorded which).

The V and J genes are TRBV12-3 or TRBV12-4 and TRBJ2-5; TCRdb picks TRBD2, but there is no DNA to check that call. The CDR3 is 13 amino acids. CDR3: CASSLTGPETQYF.

CDR3 sequence: CSARPREGEDEQFF. The rearrangement links TRBV20-1 to TRBJ2-1; TCRdb picks TRBD2, but there is no DNA to check that call. Germline assignment: CDR1 DFQATT and CDR2 SNEGSKA (reference sequence). This CDR3 has 14 residues.

This sequence joins TRBV14 and TRBJ1-1; TCRdb gives TRBD1 as the D gene, but with no DNA this cannot be confirmed. CDR1 is SGHDN and CDR2 is FVKESK in the germline V gene. The CDR3 extends over 14 amino acids. This CDR3 is CASSPPGSNTEAFF.

V usage is TRBV2 and J usage is TRBJ1-5. This CDR3 spans 12 amino acids. CDR1 is SNHLY, CDR2 FYNNEI, per germline. CDR3 protein: CASNLLGQPQHF.

V and J are TRBV4-1 and TRBJ2-5; TCRdb's assignment of TRBD1 cannot be checked, as there is no DNA. Germline V gene lookup returns CDR1 MGHRA and CDR2 YSYEKL. This CDR3 has 13 residues. The CDR3 protein is CASSRQGGETQYF.

V and J are TRBV4-1 and TRBJ2-7; the TCRdb call, TRBD1, lacks DNA for checking. This CDR3 comprises 15 residues. Per the germline V gene, CDR1 is MGHRA and CDR2 is YSYEKL. CDR3 region: CASSHPGAGSYEQYF.

The rearrangement links TRBV9 to TRBJ2-3; the TRBD1 assignment by TCRdb is unverifiable without DNA. This CDR3 region has 19 residues. The germline CDR1 and CDR2 sequences are SGDLS and YYNGEE. The CDR3 sequence: CASSTPDTLIRPQGDTQYF.

The chain has TRBV20-1 and TRBJ2-1; TCRdb's D call, TRBD2, is unchecked because there is no DNA. Germline CDR1 and CDR2: DFQATT and SNEGSKA (reference sequence). This CDR3 is built from 14 residues. The CDR3 loop is CSALAGGAAVEQFF.

The V gene is TRBV11-3, the J gene TRBJ2-7; with no DNA, the TCRdb D assignment of TRBD2 cannot be verified. The CDR3 spans 14 residues. Germline assignment: CDR1 SGHNT and CDR2 YENEEA. CDR3 region: CASSPRTSSYEQYF.

CDR3 in amino acids: CATSGGLALSTDSQYF. V and J are TRBV15 and TRBJ2-3; no DNA is available, so the TRBD2 call from TCRdb remains unchecked. CDR1 is LNHNV, CDR2 YYDKDF, per germline (reference sequence). This CDR3 region has 16 residues.

The chain employs TRBV7-8 and TRBJ1-1; TCRdb selects TRBD1, and the lack of DNA leaves this call unchecked. This CDR3 region has 17 residues. CDR1 is SGHVS, CDR2 FQNEAQ, per germline. The chain's CDR3 is CASSLKRVGAPGTEAFF.

V usage is TRBV9 and J usage is TRBJ1-6. Germline V gene lookup returns CDR1 SGDLS and CDR2 YYNGEE. This CDR3 is 16 amino acids long. CDR3 amino acids: CASSIEYGSWDSPLHF.

This CDR3 reads CASSLGQGFYNEQFF. V is TRBV5-1 and J is TRBJ2-1; checking the TCRdb D call of TRBD1 is not possible without DNA. This CDR3 region has 15 residues. Germline loops: CDR1 SGHRS, CDR2 YFSETQ. Based on the CDR3 plus reference TRBV5-1 and TRBJ2-1, the full variable domain is KAGVTQTPRYLIKTRGQQVTLSCSPISGHRSVSWYQQTPGQGLQFLFEYFSETQRNKGNFPGRFSGRQFSNSRSEMNVSTLELGDSALYLCASSLGQGFYNEQFFGPGTRLTVL.

This chain connects TRBV5-1 to TRBJ1-4. CDR1 SGHRS and CDR2 YFSETQ come from the germline V gene. This CDR3 is 13 amino acids long. The CDR3 here is CASSFCGNEKLFF.

The rearrangement joins TRBV3-1 to TRBJ1-2; the D call of TRBD1 rests on TCRdb alone, since no DNA is present to check it. The CDR3 sequence is 15 residues long. The germline CDR1 and CDR2 sequences are LGHDT and YNNKEL (reference sequence). CDR3 sequence reads: CASSQDSGTTYGYTF.

This rearrangement joins TRBV5-1 to TRBJ2-3. CDR3 length: 16 residues. Looked up from germline, CDR1 is SGHRS and CDR2 is YFSETQ. The CDR3 loop is CASSPTEQGNTDTQYF.

The chain uses TRBV20-1 and TRBJ1-1; there is no DNA to check the TCRdb D call of TRBD1. Germline V gene lookup returns CDR1 DFQATT and CDR2 SNEGSKA (reference sequence). The CDR3 is 14 residues long. The CDR3 is CSAPPFDSYTEAFF.

The rearrangement joins TRBV9 to TRBJ2-3; the D gene TCRdb calls, TRBD1, cannot be checked with no DNA. CDR3 size: 18 residues. CDR1 and CDR2 from the germline V gene are SGDLS and YYNGEE. The CDR3 region is CASSSARVPRGGTDTQYF. Together with reference TRBV9 and TRBJ2-3, the CDR3 gives the full variable domain: DSGVTQTPKHLITATGQRVTLRCSPRSGDLSVYWYQQSLDQGLQFLIQYYNGEERAKGNILERFSAQQFPDLHSELNLSSLELGDSALYFCASSSARVPRGGTDTQYFGPGTRLTVL.

The V call is TRBV10-3, the J call TRBJ2-1; the TRBD1 assignment by TCRdb is unverifiable without DNA. CDR1 and CDR2 (germline): ENHRY, SYGVKD. The CDR3 sequence is 14 residues long. The CDR3 reads CAISMGGAGLEQFF.

J is TRBJ2-7 and V is TRBV20-1; with no DNA, the TCRdb D assignment of TRBD2 cannot be verified. From germline, CDR1 is DFQATT and CDR2 SNEGSKA (reference sequence). The CDR3 is made up of 13 amino acids. CDR3 residues: CSATQRAMWPKYF.

The V and J genes are TRBV7-9 and TRBJ2-5; TCRdb selects TRBD1, and the lack of DNA leaves this call unchecked. CDR1 and CDR2 (germline): SEHNR, FQNEAQ (reference sequence). This CDR3 region has 15 residues. CDR3 in amino acids: CASTPPSLGRETQYF.

The rearrangement links TRBV7-2 to TRBJ1-1; checking the TCRdb D call of TRBD1 is not possible without DNA. The CDR3 totals 14 residues. The germline gives CDR1 SGHTA, CDR2 FQGNSA. CDR3 residues: CASSLAAGRAEAFF.

This rearrangement joins TRBV20-1 to TRBJ1-5; TCRdb's D call of TRBD1 is untestable without DNA. This CDR3 has 13 residues. The germline V gene encodes CDR1 DFQATT and CDR2 SNEGSKA (reference sequence). The CDR3 here is CSAKEGGGQPQHF.

The CDR3 region is CASSHGGNTEAFF. This sequence joins TRBV3-1 and TRBJ1-1; no DNA is available, so the TRBD1 call from TCRdb remains unchecked. The CDR3 has 13 residues. CDR1 and CDR2 from the germline V gene are LGHDT and YNNKEL (reference sequence).

The chain recombines TRBV29-1 with TRBJ2-3. Germline V lookup: CDR1 SQVTM, CDR2 ANQGSEA. The CDR3 contains 13 residues. This CDR3 is CSVGQRSTDTQYF.

The chain is built from TRBV12-3 or TRBV12-4 and TRBJ1-2. This CDR3 has 13 residues. This CDR3 is CASSLVMNYGYTF.

The chain couples TRBV5-6 to TRBJ1-5. The CDR3 contains 14 residues. CDR1 and CDR2 (germline): SGHDT, YYEEEE. The CDR3 loop reads CASRYQGGDQPQHF. Using reference TRBV5-6 and TRBJ1-5 for the parts outside the CDR3, the full variable domain is DAGVTQSPTHLIKTRGQQVTLRCSPKSGHDTVSWYQQALGQGPQFIFQYYEEEERQRGNFPDRFSGHQFPNYSSELNVNALLLGDSALYLCASRYQGGDQPQHFGDGTRLSIL.

This sequence joins TRBV20-1 and TRBJ2-5; TCRdb's D gene call, TRBD2, goes unchecked for lack of DNA. The CDR3 is made up of 13 amino acids. Germline CDR1 DFQATT, CDR2 SNEGSKA (reference sequence). The CDR3 spells CSAPAGGQETQYF.

The V and J genes are TRBV11-2 and TRBJ2-3; the TCRdb D gene call, TRBD2, has no DNA to confirm it. The CDR3 is 18 residues long. Germline V lookup: CDR1 SGHAT, CDR2 FQNNGV. CDR3 in amino acids: CASSPGTSGGDYTDTQYF.

The J gene is TRBJ2-4, the V gene TRBV20-1; TCRdb reports TRBD1, a call that lacks DNA to check it against. Germline loops: CDR1 DFQATT, CDR2 SNEGSKA (reference sequence). The CDR3 length is 13 residues. This CDR3 is CSAGQIAKNIQYF.